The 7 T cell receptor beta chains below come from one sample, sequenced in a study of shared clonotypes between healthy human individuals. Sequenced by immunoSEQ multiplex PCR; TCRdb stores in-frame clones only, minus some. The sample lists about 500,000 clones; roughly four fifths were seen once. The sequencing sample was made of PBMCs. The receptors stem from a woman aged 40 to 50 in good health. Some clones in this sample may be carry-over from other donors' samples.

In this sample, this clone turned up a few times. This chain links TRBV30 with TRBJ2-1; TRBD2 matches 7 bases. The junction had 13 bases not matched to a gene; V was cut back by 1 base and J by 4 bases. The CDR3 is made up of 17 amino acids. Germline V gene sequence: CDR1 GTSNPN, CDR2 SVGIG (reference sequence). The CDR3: CAWSGLNSGRPYNEQFF. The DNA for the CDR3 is TGTGCCTGGAGTGGGTTAAATAGCGGGCGCCCATACAATGAGCAGTTCTTC.

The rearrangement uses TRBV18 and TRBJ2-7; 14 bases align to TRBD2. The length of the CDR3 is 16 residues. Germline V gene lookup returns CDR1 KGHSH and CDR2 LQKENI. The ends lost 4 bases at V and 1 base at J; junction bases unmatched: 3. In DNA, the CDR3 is TGTGCCAGCTCACTTGGACTAGCGGGAGGTTCCTACGAGCAGTACTTC. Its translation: CASSLGLAGGSYEQYF. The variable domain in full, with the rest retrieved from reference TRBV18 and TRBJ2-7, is NAGVMQNPRHLVRRRGQEARLRCSPMKGHSHVYWYRQLPEEGLKFMVYLQKENIIDESGMPKERFSAEFPKEGPSILRIQQVVRGDSAAYFCASSLGLAGGSYEQYFGPGTRLTVT.

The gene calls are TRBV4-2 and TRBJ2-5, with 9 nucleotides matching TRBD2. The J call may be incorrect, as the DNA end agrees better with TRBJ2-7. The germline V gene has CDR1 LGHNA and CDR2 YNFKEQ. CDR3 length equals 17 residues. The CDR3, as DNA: TGTGCCAGCAGCCAAGATGTAAGCGGGAGGTCTGTAGACGAGCAGTACTTC. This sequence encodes CASSQDVSGRSVDEQYF.

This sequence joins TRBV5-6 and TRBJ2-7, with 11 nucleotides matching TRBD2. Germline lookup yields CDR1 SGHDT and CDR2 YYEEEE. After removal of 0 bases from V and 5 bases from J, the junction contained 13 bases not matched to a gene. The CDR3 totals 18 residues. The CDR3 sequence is CASSLDSGRARVVDEQYF. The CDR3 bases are TGTGCCAGCAGCTTGGATAGCGGGAGGGCCAGGGTCGTAGACGAGCAGTACTTC.

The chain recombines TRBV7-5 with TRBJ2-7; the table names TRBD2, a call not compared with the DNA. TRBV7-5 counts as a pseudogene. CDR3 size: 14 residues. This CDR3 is CASSLGASDYEQYF. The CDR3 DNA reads TGTGCCAGCAGCTTAGGGGCTAGCGACTACGAGCAGTACTTC.

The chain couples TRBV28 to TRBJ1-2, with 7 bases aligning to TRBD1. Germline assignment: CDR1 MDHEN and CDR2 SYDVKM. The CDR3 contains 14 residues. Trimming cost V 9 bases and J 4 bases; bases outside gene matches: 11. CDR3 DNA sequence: TGTGCCAGTAGGGGGCCAGGCCTTGTCTATGGCTACACCTTC. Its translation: CASRGPGLVYGYTF.

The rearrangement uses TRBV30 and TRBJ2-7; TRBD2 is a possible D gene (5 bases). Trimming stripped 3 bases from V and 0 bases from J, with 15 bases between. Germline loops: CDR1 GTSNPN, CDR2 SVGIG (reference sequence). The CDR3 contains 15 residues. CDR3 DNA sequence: TGTGCCTGGAGCAGAGGCGGGTACAGCTCCTACGAGCAGTACTTC. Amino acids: CAWSRGGYSSYEQYF.